The rows below give T cell receptor beta chains drawn from one sample of a study of T cell changes during pregnancy in multiple sclerosis. Sequencing used immunoSEQ multiplex PCR; TCRdb keeps in-frame clones, though not all of them. The repertoire has approximately 41,000 clones, 94% of them found once; the top ten carry about 0.39%. The specimen was CD4+ T cells from peripheral blood mononuclear cells, collected in the second trimester of pregnancy. The receptors derive from a female donor with multiple sclerosis, enrolled in a pregnancy study. The CDR3 runs from the conserved cysteine through the conserved F or W. The D gene is left open where the match is weak. Where a row states a size, it is once, few, many or the class of an expanded clone; other rows omit it.

j_call | clone_size | cdr3_length | d_call | v_call | cdr3_nt | cdr3_aa
TRBJ2-5 | . | 16 | TRBD1 | TRBV2 | TGTGCCAGCAGTGATACAGGGGGCGTTGGCCTAGAGACCCAGTACTTC | CASSDTGGVGLETQYF
TRBJ1-5 | . | 16 | TRBD1 | TRBV7-6 | TGTGCCAGCAGCTTGTCTCAATACAGGGGAAGGCAGCCCCAGCATTTT | CASSLSQYRGRQPQHF
TRBJ2-7 | . | 15 | TRBD2 | TRBV7-2 | TGTGCCAGCAGCTTACGACTAGCGGGGGCCTACGAGCAGTACTTC | CASSLRLAGAYEQYF
TRBJ2-7 | once | 14 | TRBD2 | TRBV5-4 | TGTGCCAGCAGCTTGGCGGCGGGGGGGCGCGAGCAGTACTTC | CASSLAAGGREQYF
TRBJ2-7 | . | 14 | TRBD1 | TRBV6-1 | TGTGCCAGCAGTGAGCAGACAGGGCGACGCGAGCAGTACTTC | CASSEQTGRREQYF
TRBJ1-5 | . | 15 | TRBD1 | TRBV2 | TGTGCCAGCAGTTGGGCCCGGACAGGGGGTCAGCCCCAGCATTTT | CASSWARTGGQPQHF
TRBJ1-5 | . | 12 | TRBD1 | TRBV2 | TGTGCCAGCAGTGGGGACAGCCAGCCCCAGCATTTT | CASSGDSQPQHF
TRBJ1-1 | . | 14 | TRBD1 | TRBV19 | TGTGCCAGTAGTATAGTAAGACAGGGTGTTGAGGCTTTCTTT | CASSIVRQGVEAFF
TRBJ2-5 | once | 15 | . | TRBV5-4 | TGTGCCAGCAGCCCCGAGACAGGCCGGGATGAGACCCAGTACTTC | CASSPETGRDETQYF
TRBJ1-5 | . | 15 | . | TRBV7-8 | TGTGCCAGCAGCTTAGTACTAGGAGGCGATCAGCCCCAGCATTTT | CASSLVLGGDQPQHF
TRBJ2-2 | . | 15 | . | TRBV2 | TGTGCCAGCAAATCTGATCGGGAGAACACCGGGGAGCTGTTTTTT | CASKSDRENTGELFF
TRBJ1-2 | . | 13 | . | TRBV19 | TGTGCCAGTAGAGCGGGAACACCCTATGGCTACACCTTC | CASRAGTPYGYTF
TRBJ2-2 | few | 15 | . | TRBV7-8 | TGTGCCAGCAGCTTAGTAGGGGGGAACACCGGGGAGCTGTTTTTT | CASSLVGGNTGELFF
TRBJ2-7 | . | 16 | TRBD2 | TRBV11-2 | TGTGCCAGCAGCTTTCTGGGAGGGAGGGGCTCCTACGAGCAGTACTTC | CASSFLGGRGSYEQYF
TRBJ2-3 | . | 15 | TRBD2 | TRBV7-6 | TGTGCCAGCAGCTTAGGACTAGCGGGGACAGATACGCAGTATTTT | CASSLGLAGTDTQYF
TRBJ2-2 | . | 16 | . | TRBV2 | TGTGCCAGCAACTCGCCCAGGGTGTGGGCGACCGGGGAGCTGTTTTTT | CASNSPRVWATGELFF
TRBJ2-5 | . | 12 | . | TRBV29-1 | TGCAGCGTGGCGACTGGGGGGGAGACCCAGTACTTC | CSVATGGETQYF
TRBJ2-7 | . | 15 | TRBD2 | TRBV7-2 | TGTGCCAGCAGCTTTGGAGCGGGGGGTCCCTACGAGCAGTACTTC | CASSFGAGGPYEQYF
TRBJ2-3 | . | 14 | . | TRBV5-1 | TGCGCCAGCAGCACGACTAGTATCACAGATACGCAGTATTTT | CASSTTSITDTQYF
TRBJ2-2 | . | 17 | TRBD2 | TRBV9 | TGTGCCAGCAGCGTGAAGGAGAGCGGGACGAACACCGGGGAGCTGTTTTTT | CASSVKESGTNTGELFF
TRBJ1-5 | . | 15 | TRBD1 | TRBV19 | TGTGCCAGTAGTCCGACGGACAGGTATGATCAGCCCCAGCATTTT | CASSPTDRYDQPQHF
TRBJ2-2 | . | 15 | . | TRBV4-1 | TGCGCCAGCAGCCAAGGCGACAGATTTACCGGGGAGCTGTTTTTT | CASSQGDRFTGELFF
TRBJ2-7 | . | 18 | TRBD2 | TRBV19 | TGTGCCAGTAGTGATGTGGGACTAGCGGGAGGAACCTCCTACGAGCAGTACTTC | CASSDVGLAGGTSYEQYF
TRBJ2-1 | . | 14 | . | TRBV6-4 | TGTGCCAGCAGTGAAGCGGCGGGATACAATGAGCAGTTCTTC | CASSEAAGYNEQFF
TRBJ2-7 | . | 17 | TRBD2 | TRBV15 | TGTGCCACCAGCAGAGCCCGGGGACTAGCGGGAGCCCACGAGCAGTACTTC | CATSRARGLAGAHEQYF
TRBJ1-4 | . | 15 | TRBD1 | TRBV19 | TGTGCCAGCAAGCCCGACAGGGGTTCAAATGAAAAACTGTTTTTT | CASKPDRGSNEKLFF
TRBJ2-2 | once | 15 | . | TRBV25-1 | TGTGCCAGCCTGGGGCAGGGGGGTCGCACCGGGGAGCTGTTTTTT | CASLGQGGRTGELFF
TRBJ2-7 | . | 15 | TRBD1 | TRBV6-5 | TGTGCCAGCAGCCGGGACAGCTGGGGCCTACGCGAGCAGTACTTC | CASSRDSWGLREQYF
TRBJ2-5 | once | 15 | TRBD1 | TRBV19 | TGTGCCAGTAGTTCCCGGACAGGGCGAGGAGAGACCCAGTACTTC | CASSSRTGRGETQYF
TRBJ1-1 | . | 12 | . | TRBV27 | TGTGCCAGCAGGGAGCGGGACACTGAAGCTTTCTTT | CASRERDTEAFF
TRBJ1-5 | . | 13 | . | TRBV29-1 | TGCAGCGTTGGAGGGGGGGGCGATCAGCCCCAGCATTTT | CSVGGGGDQPQHF
TRBJ1-3 | . | 15 | TRBD1 | TRBV10-3 | TGTGCCATCAGGCCAGACAGGGCCCCTGGAAACACCATATATTTT | CAIRPDRAPGNTIYF
TRBJ2-3 | . | 13 | . | TRBV7-3 | TGTGCCAGCAGCTTAACAGGGGCAGATACGCAGTATTTT | CASSLTGADTQYF
TRBJ2-4 | . | 16 | TRBD2 | TRBV4-2 | TGTGCCAGCAGCACGACTAGCGGGTTAGCCAAAAACATTCAGTACTTC | CASSTTSGLAKNIQYF
TRBJ2-3 | . | 17 | TRBD2 | TRBV19 | TGTGCCAGTAGTATCGACGGACTAGCGGGGGGGACAGATACGCAGTATTTT | CASSIDGLAGGTDTQYF
TRBJ1-5 | . | 13 | . | TRBV7-3 | TGTGCCAGCAGCTTAGAGCCCAATCAGCCCCAGCATTTT | CASSLEPNQPQHF
TRBJ2-5 | . | 15 | TRBD1 | TRBV11-2 | TGTGCCAGCAGCTCTGGACAGGGGGCTGAAGAGACCCAGTACTTC | CASSSGQGAEETQYF
TRBJ2-2 | . | 14 | . | TRBV11-2 | TGTGCCAGCAGCTTAGTTCGGGTCACCGGGGAGCTGTTTTTT | CASSLVRVTGELFF
TRBJ1-1 | . | 13 | . | TRBV5-1 | TGCGCCAGCAGCCCGAGAGGGGGTACTGAAGCTTTCTTT | CASSPRGGTEAFF
TRBJ2-4 | . | 15 | . | TRBV5-1 | TGCGCCAGCAGCTTGGGGCTGATAGCCAAAAACATTCAGTACTTC | CASSLGLIAKNIQYF
TRBJ2-5 | . | 15 | . | TRBV5-1 | TGCGCCAGCAGCTTGGGGAGGGGCTCACAAGAGACCCAGTACTTC | CASSLGRGSQETQYF
TRBJ1-1 | . | 16 | TRBD1 | TRBV7-8 | TGTGCCAGCAGCTCGACAGGGGGCTTGGTATACACTGAAGCTTTCTTT | CASSSTGGLVYTEAFF
TRBJ2-5 | . | 16 | TRBD1 | TRBV5-1 | TGCGCCAGCAGCTTGGCCGGGACAGCAGTCCAAGAGACCCAGTACTTC | CASSLAGTAVQETQYF
TRBJ2-3 | . | 16 | . | TRBV9 | TGTGCCAGCAGCGTAGGTCGAGCCCACCGGACAGATACGCAGTATTTT | CASSVGRAHRTDTQYF
TRBJ2-7 | . | 15 | . | TRBV6-1 | TGTGCCAGCAGTGTAGGAGGGGGGGGGTCCTACGAGCAGTACTTC | CASSVGGGGSYEQYF
TRBJ2-1 | once | 14 | . | TRBV6-1 | TGTGCCAGCATAGGCGATCTGGGGGGCAATGAGCAGTTCTTC | CASIGDLGGNEQFF
TRBJ2-3 | . | 14 | TRBD2 | TRBV14 | TGTGCCAGCAGCCAACTAGCGGGAGTAGATACGCAGTATTTT | CASSQLAGVDTQYF
TRBJ2-5 | . | 14 | . | TRBV7-9 | TGTGCCAGCAGCTTAGACAGACACCAAGAGACCCAGTACTTC | CASSLDRHQETQYF
TRBJ1-2 | . | 14 | TRBD1 | TRBV6-1 | TGTGCCAGCAGTCCCGCCGTGGGACAGTATGGCTACACCTTC | CASSPAVGQYGYTF
TRBJ1-4 | . | 15 | TRBD1 | TRBV7-4 | TGTGCCAGCAGCCCTAGGAGGGACAGAGAAGAAAAACTGTTTTTT | CASSPRRDREEKLFF
TRBJ1-6 | . | 16 | TRBD1 | TRBV5-4 | TGTGCCAGCAGCTTGATGCAGGGGGCGCGTAATTCACCCCTCCACTTT | CASSLMQGARNSPLHF
TRBJ2-3 | . | 16 | . | TRBV25-1 | TGTGCCAGCAGTCCTATTGGCAGGGCCATCACAGATACGCAGTATTTT | CASSPIGRAITDTQYF
TRBJ2-1 | . | 17 | TRBD2 | TRBV27 | TGTGCCAGCAGCCGGGACCGGGGACTAGCGGGAGGGAATGAGCAGTTCTTC | CASSRDRGLAGGNEQFF
TRBJ2-1 | . | 11 | . | TRBV29-1 | TGCAGCGTCCGAACAGTATTCGAGCAGTTCTTC | CSVRTVFEQFF
TRBJ1-2 | . | 13 | . | TRBV27 | TGTGCCAGCAGTTACTGGGGGGGAGAGGGCTACACCTTC | CASSYWGGEGYTF